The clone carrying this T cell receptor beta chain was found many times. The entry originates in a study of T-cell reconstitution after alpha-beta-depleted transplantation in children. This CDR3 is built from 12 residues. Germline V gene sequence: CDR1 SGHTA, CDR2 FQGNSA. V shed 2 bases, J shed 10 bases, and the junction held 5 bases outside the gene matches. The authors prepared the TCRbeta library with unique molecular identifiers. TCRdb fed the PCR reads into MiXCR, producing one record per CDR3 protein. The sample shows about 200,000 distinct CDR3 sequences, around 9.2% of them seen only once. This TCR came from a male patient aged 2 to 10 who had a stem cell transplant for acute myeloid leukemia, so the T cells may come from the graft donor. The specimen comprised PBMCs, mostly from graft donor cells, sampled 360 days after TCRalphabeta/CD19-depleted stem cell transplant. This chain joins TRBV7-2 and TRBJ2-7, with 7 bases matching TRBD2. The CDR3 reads CASSLRDYPQYF. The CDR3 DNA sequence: TGTGCCAGCAGCTTAAGGGACTATCCTCAGTACTTC.